Listed here are 32 T cell receptor beta chains from one sample, sequenced in a study of radiation and T cells in renal cell carcinoma. The time point was: blood 2 weeks post-SBRT. Noted treatment: 15 Gy SBRT to primary tumor, nephrectomy 4 weeks later. The assay was immunoSEQ multiplex PCR, and TCRdb's table has in-frame clones only and misses some. The table includes tens of thousands of clones, 80% detected once. Sequenced here: blood, sampled from a patient whose treatment included radiotherapy and nephrectomy. These receptors were collected from a woman aged 65 to 85 with renal cell carcinoma.

The rearrangement joins TRBV7-7 to TRBJ2-3, with D uncertain. The V gene lost 5 bases and the J gene lost 4 bases, with 10 bases spanning the gap. The CDR3 runs to 13 residues. Germline CDR1 reads SSHAT; CDR2 reads FNYEAQ (reference sequence). In DNA form, the CDR3 reads TGTGCCAGCAGCCAGACTGAGGCAGATACGCAGTATTTT. Amino acids: CASSQTEADTQYF.

This clone was found a few times. The rearrangement links TRBV5-4 to TRBJ1-1, with TRBD1 identical over 7 bases. CDR1 and CDR2 from the germline V gene are SGHNT and YYREEE (reference sequence). With 3 bases clipped from V and 0 bases from J, the junction kept 8 bases outside the gene matches. This CDR3 contains 16 residues. The CDR3 DNA reads as TGTGCCAGCAGCTCAGGTTGGACAGGAGTGAACACTGAAGCTTTCTTT. Translated: CASSSGWTGVNTEAFF.

The V and J genes are TRBV5-4 and TRBJ2-7; D is undetermined. CDR3 length equals 12 residues. The germline CDR1 and CDR2 sequences are SGHNT and YYREEE (reference sequence). Trimming took 7 bases from V and 10 from J, leaving 18 bases between them. This CDR3 is CASGDTGGHQYF. For the CDR3, the DNA is TGTGCCAGCGGCGACACGGGCGGTCATCAGTACTTC.

The rearrangement joins TRBV25-1 to TRBJ2-3; D gene unclear. V was trimmed by 10 bases and J by 2 bases, leaving 13 bases between them. The CDR3 length is 13 residues. Germline V gene lookup returns CDR1 MGHDK and CDR2 SYGVNS. Here the CDR3 reads CATSRASTDTQYF. CDR3 DNA: TGTGCCACCTCCCGGGCCTCCACAGATACGCAGTATTTT.

The chain joins TRBV6-6 to TRBJ1-2; no definite D call. Germline CDR1 is MNHNY and CDR2 is SVGAGI (reference sequence). Deletions cut 5 bases from V and 7 bases from J, with 23 bases between. The CDR3 spans 16 residues. The CDR3 spells CASSTTRSRARGGYTF. In DNA form, the CDR3 reads TGTGCCAGCAGTACCACGAGAAGCCGGGCCCGGGGTGGCTACACCTTC.

This clone was picked up a small number of times. The V call is TRBV10-1, the J call TRBJ2-4, with D tentatively TRBD1 or TRBD2 (5 bases each). The CDR3 has 14 amino acids. Germline-derived CDR1 and CDR2 are WNHNN and SYGVQD (reference sequence). V was cut by 5 bases and J by 8 bases, with 16 bases left in between. The CDR3 coding sequence is TGCGCCAGCAGTCCCGGGACGCGAGCCCACATTCAGTACTTC. Protein sequence: CASSPGTRAHIQYF.

The chain carries TRBV25-1 and TRBJ2-2, with D perhaps TRBD2 (6 bases). Trimming cost V 5 bases and J 6 bases, with 10 bases left between them. This CDR3 has 13 residues. Germline V gene sequence: CDR1 MGHDK, CDR2 SYGVNS. CDR3 sequence reads: CASSPWGAGELFF. CDR3 nucleotides: TGTGCCAGCAGTCCTTGGGGGGCCGGGGAGCTGTTTTTT.

The gene calls are TRBV30 and TRBJ2-5, with D unclear. V was trimmed by 5 bases and J by 6 bases, leaving 7 bases between them. The CDR3 totals 10 residues. The germline gives CDR1 GTSNPN, CDR2 SVGIG (reference sequence). The CDR3 spells CAWGLKTQYF. The CDR3 DNA reads as TGTGCCTGGGGTTTGAAGACCCAGTACTTC.

The chain uses TRBV18 and TRBJ2-6; the D is unclear. V lost 4 bases, J lost 0 bases, and 7 bases lay in between. CDR1 is KGHSH, CDR2 LQKENI, per germline. The length of the CDR3 is 15 residues. For the CDR3, the DNA is TGTGCCAGCTCACAACAAGGCTCTGGGGCCAACGTCCTGACTTTC. It is translated as CASSQQGSGANVLTF.

The gene calls are TRBV4-2 and TRBJ2-2; tentatively, D is TRBD2 (5 bases). The CDR3 has 14 residues. Trimming pared 1 base from V and 3 bases from J, leaving 6 bases between. Germline loops: CDR1 LGHNA, CDR2 YNFKEQ. CDR3 sequence (DNA): TGTGCCAGCAGCCAAGCGGGGTACACCGGGGAGCTGTTTTTT. Its translation is CASSQAGYTGELFF.

The chain employs TRBV10-2 and TRBJ1-1, with a weak D call TRBD1 (6 bases). With 2 bases removed from V and 0 bases from J, the gap between germline ends came to 13 bases. CDR1 is WSHSY, CDR2 SAAADI, per germline. The CDR3 totals 16 residues. As DNA, the CDR3 is TGCGCCAGCAGTGAGCCTCCCAGGGGTCTGAACACTGAAGCTTTCTTT. Its protein product is CASSEPPRGLNTEAFF.

This chain connects TRBV5-6 to TRBJ2-7, with D perhaps assigned TRBD1 or TRBD2 (5 bases each). The germline V gene encodes CDR1 SGHDT and CDR2 YYEEEE. The CDR3 totals 13 residues. Trimming removed 7 bases at V and 9 bases at J, with 20 bases between. The CDR3 DNA is TGTGCCAGCCTCTCCGGGGCAGGGAGTTGGCAGTACTTC. Translation gives CASLSGAGSWQYF.

This rearrangement joins TRBV9 to TRBJ2-5, with D maybe TRBD1 (6 bases). V shed 0 bases and J shed 4 bases, with 13 bases lying between them. CDR3 length: 15 residues. Looked up from germline, CDR1 is SGDLS and CDR2 is YYNGEE. The CDR3 region is CASSVGAGAGETQYF. The CDR3 DNA reads TGTGCCAGCAGCGTAGGGGCAGGGGCTGGAGAGACCCAGTACTTC.

The gene calls are TRBV2 and TRBJ1-5; tentative D call: TRBD1 (6 bases). The CDR3 consists of 16 residues. Trimming took off 2 bases at V and 7 bases at J, with 18 bases between the two ends. In germline, CDR1 is SNHLY, CDR2 FYNNEI. As DNA, the CDR3 is TGTGCCAGCAGTGAAATGGGGGGCGGCCCGCGGCAGCCCCAGCATTTT. As protein: CASSEMGGGPRQPQHF.

This sequence joins TRBV10-1 and TRBJ2-3; D gene unclear. This CDR3 is built from 13 residues. Germline values: CDR1 WNHNN, CDR2 SYGVQD (reference sequence). Deletions cut 2 bases from V and 6 bases from J, with 9 bases between. This CDR3 reads CASSELRSDTQYF. The CDR3 DNA follows: TGCGCCAGCAGTGAGCTGCGGTCGGATACGCAGTATTTT.

This chain joins TRBV10-1 and TRBJ2-2, with D possibly being TRBD1 (6 bases). Germline lookup yields CDR1 WNHNN and CDR2 SYGVQD (reference sequence). The CDR3 runs to 15 residues. V gave up 6 bases and J gave up 0 bases, with 11 bases separating them. The CDR3 bases are TGCGCCAGCAGCCTGGACAGCGCGAACACCGGGGAGCTGTTTTTT. It is translated as CASSLDSANTGELFF.

The chain uses TRBV5-6 and TRBJ1-6; 10 nucleotides agree with TRBD1. V lost 4 bases, J lost 11 bases, and 6 bases stayed unmatched. The CDR3 length is 14 residues. The germline V gene has CDR1 SGHDT and CDR2 YYEEEE. In DNA, the CDR3 is TGTGCCAGCAGCGGGGACAGGGGACGGGCACCCCTCCACTTT. It encodes CASSGDRGRAPLHF.

V is TRBV11-2 and J is TRBJ2-3, with D perhaps TRBD1 (6 bases). With 5 bases removed from V and 1 base from J, the gap between germline ends came to 10 bases. The CDR3 is made up of 14 amino acids. In germline, CDR1 is SGHAT, CDR2 FQNNGV. The CDR3 loop is CASSLYRGTDTQYF. The CDR3, as DNA: TGTGCCAGCAGCCTATACAGGGGCACAGATACGCAGTATTTT.

J is TRBJ1-6 and V is TRBV6-5, with 7 bases that match TRBD1. The CDR3 sequence is 14 residues long. The germline V gene has CDR1 MNHEY and CDR2 SVGAGI. With V trimmed by 5 bases and J by 5 bases, 3 bases remained unmatched. CDR3 sequence reads: CASSRQGNNSPLHF. The CDR3 DNA is TGTGCCAGCAGTAGACAGGGAAATAATTCACCCCTCCACTTT.

This sequence joins TRBV6-1 and TRBJ2-5; TRBD1 might be the D (5 bases). CDR3 length: 14 residues. Germline V gene data show CDR1 as MNHNS and CDR2 as SASEGT. Deletions cut 11 bases from V and 2 bases from J, with 18 bases between. CDR3 sequence: CAAVQTAIQETQYF. Written as DNA, the CDR3 is TGTGCCGCAGTCCAGACAGCAATACAAGAGACCCAGTACTTC.

V usage is TRBV5-4 and J usage is TRBJ2-1; unclear D gene. V gave up 0 bases and J gave up 10 bases, with 11 bases separating them. Germline V gives CDR1 SGHNT, CDR2 YYREEE (reference sequence). The CDR3 consists of 13 residues. The CDR3 is CASSLASANEQFF. CDR3 nucleotide sequence: TGTGCCAGCAGCTTGGCTTCGGCTAACGAGCAGTTCTTC.

The V gene is TRBV5-4, the J gene TRBJ2-7; unclear D gene. Germline-derived CDR1 and CDR2 are SGHNT and YYREEE (reference sequence). The CDR3 runs 15 residues. Trimming took off 0 bases at V and 0 bases at J, with 10 bases between the two ends. The CDR3 loop reads CASSLDLANSYEQYF. DNA of the CDR3: TGTGCCAGCAGCTTGGATTTGGCGAACTCCTACGAGCAGTACTTC.

The rearrangement joins TRBV7-9 to TRBJ2-1; 11 bases fit TRBD2. CDR3 length: 16 residues. Germline values: CDR1 SEHNR, CDR2 FQNEAQ (reference sequence). The J segment lost 4 bases and the V segment lost 5 bases, leaving 7 bases of the junction unmatched. The CDR3 spells CASSPRTSGFYNEQFF. Here the CDR3 DNA reads TGTGCCAGCAGCCCCCGGACTAGCGGGTTTTACAATGAGCAGTTCTTC.

This clone was picked up a small number of times. The chain combines TRBV7-2 with TRBJ1-2, with D unclear. This CDR3 is 13 amino acids long. The germline gives CDR1 SGHTA, CDR2 FQGNSA. The V end was cut by 7 bases, the J end by 5 bases, with 14 bases between. The CDR3 DNA is TGTGCCAGCACACTGGGAGGGAGTTATGGCTACACCTTC. This encodes CASTLGGSYGYTF.

The J gene is TRBJ2-2, the V gene TRBV5-4; D might be TRBD1 (8 bases). The CDR3 sequence is 16 residues long. V gave up 5 bases and J gave up 3 bases, with 17 bases separating them. Germline CDR1 and CDR2: SGHNT and YYREEE (reference sequence). CDR3 residues: CASRTDRGGDTGELFF. The CDR3 nucleotides read TGTGCCAGCAGAACCGACAGGGGAGGGGACACCGGGGAGCTGTTTTTT.

CDR3 nucleotides: TGTGCCAGCAGCTTAGGTTTCAGGGGAACTGGCTACACCTTC. It is translated as CASSLGFRGTGYTF. The V gene is TRBV7-2, the J gene TRBJ1-2, with D perhaps matching TRBD1 (6 bases). Germline assignment: CDR1 SGHTA and CDR2 FQGNSA. Deletions cut 1 base from V and 7 bases from J, with 13 bases between. The CDR3 consists of 14 residues.

The CDR3 bases are TGTGCCAGCAGCTTGGGCGGGGGTAACTATGGCTACACCTTC. It yields the protein CASSLGGGNYGYTF. V is TRBV5-8 and J is TRBJ1-2; possibly TRBD1 for D (5 bases). This CDR3 is built from 14 residues. CDR1 is SGHTS, CDR2 YDEGEE, per germline. V gave up 0 bases and J gave up 1 base, with 7 bases separating them.

The chain joins TRBV27 to TRBJ1-4; 8 bases are a match to TRBD1. J gave up 11 bases and V 5 bases, and 4 bases lay outside the gene matches. The CDR3 consists of 12 residues. CDR1 is MNHEY and CDR2 is SMNVEV in the germline V gene (reference sequence). The DNA of the CDR3 is TGTGCCAGCAGTCAGGACAGGGCTAAACTGTTTTTT. This gives the protein CASSQDRAKLFF.

This chain uses TRBV2 with TRBJ2-5; 9 bases map to TRBD2. The CDR3 extends over 15 amino acids. V shed 1 base, J shed 9 bases, and the junction held 9 bases outside the gene matches. Per the germline V gene, CDR1 is SNHLY and CDR2 is FYNNEI. CDR3 DNA: TGTGCCAGCAGTGAAGAGCGGGGGGACCCTTGGGCCCAGTACTTC. Translated: CASSEERGDPWAQYF. The full variable domain, with the rest looked up from reference TRBV2 and TRBJ2-5, is EPEVTQTPSHQVTQMGQEVILRCVPISNHLYFYWYRQILGQKVEFLVSFYNNEISEKSEIFDDQFSVERPDGSNFTLKIRSTKLEDSAMYFCASSEERGDPWAQYFGPGTRLLVL.

The chain links TRBV9 to TRBJ2-2, with 7 positions matching TRBD1. This CDR3 is 16 amino acids long. Losses at the gene ends were 4 bases for V and 5 bases for J; bases not matched to a gene: 11. Germline assignment: CDR1 SGDLS and CDR2 YYNGEE. CDR3 nucleotides: TGTGCCAGCAGCCTCCGTCGGGACAGCCTTACCGGGGAGCTGTTTTTT. Translated: CASSLRRDSLTGELFF.

This chain joins TRBV18 and TRBJ2-2, with D possibly being TRBD1 (6 bases). Germline values: CDR1 KGHSH, CDR2 LQKENI. The V and J ends lost 3 bases and 4 bases respectively, with 12 bases between them. CDR3 length: 15 amino acids. CDR3 protein: CASSPTGHVTGELFF. As DNA, the CDR3 is TGTGCCAGCTCACCCACGGGACACGTCACCGGGGAGCTGTTTTTT.

The chain combines TRBV15 with TRBJ2-1; TRBD1 aligns across 8 bases. Germline CDR1 is LNHNV and CDR2 is YYDKDF (reference sequence). The length of the CDR3 is 18 residues. J was trimmed by 0 bases and V by 1 base; bases with no gene match: 8. CDR3 in DNA: TGTGCCACCAGCAGAGTTCGGACAGGGTTTAGCTCCTACAATGAGCAGTTCTTC. It translates to CATSRVRTGFSSYNEQFF.